This TCR beta chain was documented in a study of T cells in Graves' hyperthyroidism and ophthalmopathy. Whole-study results and caveats: In blood, most of the thyroid clonotypes expanded above 0.001 were also present. Model output signaled ophthalmopathy a median roughly 6 months ahead of onset.

In regard to this clonotype: The target antigen is unknown.

Losses at the gene ends were 2 bases for V and 8 bases for J; bases not matched to a gene: 9. Germline V lookup: CDR1 SGHAT, CDR2 FQNNGV. The CDR3 has 16 residues. The source material, RNA transcripts, was used to amplify TCR beta CDR3 regions. A first-round RT-PCR of the TCR CDR3 used the HTBI primer set. TCRdb independently ran MiXCR on the multiplex PCR reads; one entry per CDR3 protein. The sample lists 400,000 or so distinct CDR3 sequences; roughly 15% were seen once. The gene calls are TRBV11-2 and TRBJ2-1, with 10 bases lining up with TRBD2. Sequences were obtained from blood. This TCR derives from a woman in her thirties with Graves' ophthalmopathy. The CDR3 DNA reads as TGTGCCAGCAGCTTAAGGCTAGCGGGAGCGAAGGATGAGCAGTTCTTC. Amino acids: CASSLRLAGAKDEQFF.